A single sample gave rise to the 25 T cell receptor beta chains below, sequenced in a study of long-term antiretroviral therapy in people with HIV. The assay used was immunoSEQ (version v3.0), run at survey level. Here immunoSEQ multiplex PCR was the method, and the copy in TCRdb shows in-frame clones only, minus some. Of under 35,000 clones in the sample, around nine tenths are singletons; the top ten hold 10% to 15%. The source was unsorted PBMCs, collected 1.1 years after starting antiretroviral therapy. All receptors come from a man younger than 30 with HIV.

The J gene is TRBJ2-7, the V gene TRBV19; D might be TRBD2 (6 bases). From germline, CDR1 is LNHDA and CDR2 SQIVND (reference sequence). Between the trimmed V and J ends, which lost 3 bases and 4 bases, there was a span of 7 bases. This CDR3 has 12 residues. CDR3 coding DNA: TGTGCCAGTAGTATCGGGGGTTACGAGCAGTACTTC. Residues: CASSIGGYEQYF.

The chain combines TRBV4-1 with TRBJ1-4, with 7 positions matching TRBD1. This CDR3 comprises 15 residues. After removal of 4 bases from V and 8 bases from J, the junction contained 10 bases not matched to a gene. Per the germline V gene, CDR1 is MGHRA and CDR2 is YSYEKL. The CDR3 protein is CASSPPDRVTEKLFF. Written as DNA, the CDR3 is TGCGCCAGCAGCCCCCCCGACAGGGTAACCGAAAAACTGTTTTTT.

This clone was observed once. Sequence at one end of the junction differs from germline and may be a read error. V usage is TRBV27 and J usage is TRBJ1-2; 10 bases map to TRBD1. This CDR3 spans 14 amino acids. The germline V gene encodes CDR1 MNHEY and CDR2 SMNVEV (reference sequence). The CDR3 DNA follows: TGTGCCAGCAGTGTATCGGGACAGGGGAATGGCTACACCTTC. Its translation: CASSVSGQGNGYTF.

V gene TRBV4-1 combines with J gene TRBJ2-4; TRBD2 aligns across 7 bases. The V gene's germline CDR1 is MGHRA and CDR2 YSYEKL. Trimming removed 0 bases from V and 5 bases from J; junction bases left unmatched: 4. The CDR3 totals 15 residues. The CDR3 DNA follows: TGCGCCAGCAGCCAAGATTTTGGGGGGGAAAACATTCAGTACTTC. Translating it yields CASSQDFGGENIQYF.

The CDR3 loop reads CASSLGRGVYNNQPQHF. CDR3 sequence (DNA): TGTGCCAGCAGCCTCGGACGGGGGGTGTATAACAATCAGCCCCAGCATTTT. The chain combines TRBV5-6 with TRBJ1-5, with D possibly TRBD1 on 5 matching bases. Between the trimmed V and J ends, which lost 4 bases and 3 bases, there was a span of 20 bases. Germline V gene data show CDR1 as SGHDT and CDR2 as YYEEEE. The CDR3 runs to 17 residues.

The chain links TRBV10-3 to TRBJ2-7, with 7 bases aligning to TRBD1. V was pared by 8 bases and J by 3 bases, with 7 bases of the junction left unmatched. Germline-derived CDR1 and CDR2 are ENHRY and SYGVKD. This CDR3 spans 13 amino acids. The chain's CDR3 is CAIQDGTDYEQYF. The CDR3 nucleotides read TGTGCCATCCAAGACGGGACAGACTACGAGCAGTACTTC.

The rearrangement links TRBV2 to TRBJ1-5, with D tentatively TRBD1 (5 bases). The CDR3 extends over 15 amino acids. Germline V gene sequence: CDR1 SNHLY, CDR2 FYNNEI. V was trimmed by 6 bases and J by 0 bases, leaving 12 bases between them. The CDR3: CASRPGRNSNQPQHF. As DNA, the CDR3 is TGTGCCAGCAGACCGGGACGGAATAGCAATCAGCCCCAGCATTTT. Using reference TRBV2 and TRBJ1-5 for the parts outside the CDR3, the full variable domain is EPEVTQTPSHQVTQMGQEVILRCVPISNHLYFYWYRQILGQKVEFLVSFYNNEISEKSEIFDDQFSVERPDGSNFTLKIRSTKLEDSAMYFCASRPGRNSNQPQHFGDGTRLSIL.

The V gene is TRBV6-1, the J gene TRBJ1-2, with no clear D. The CDR3 covers 13 residues. With 8 bases removed from V and 8 bases from J, the gap between germline ends came to 18 bases. Germline CDR1 and CDR2: MNHNS and SASEGT. The CDR3 spells CASRLGSGLGYTF. As DNA, the CDR3 is TGTGCCAGCCGCCTAGGGTCCGGGCTCGGCTACACCTTC.

This clone was found once. The junction departs from germline at one end; a sequencing error may be responsible. This chain uses TRBV5-1 with TRBJ1-2; the D gene is possibly TRBD1 (6 bases). Germline lookup yields CDR1 SGHRS and CDR2 YFSETQ. The CDR3 has 16 amino acids. The CDR3 coding sequence is TGCACCAGCAGCGAGCCCCGGACAGCTCCTAACTATGGCTACACCTTC. This sequence encodes CTSSEPRTAPNYGYTF. The whole variable domain, remainder taken from reference TRBV5-1 and TRBJ1-2, is KAGVTQTPRYLIKTRGQQVTLSCSPISGHRSVSWYQQTPGQGLQFLFEYFSETQRNKGNFPGRFSGRQFSNSRSEMNVSTLELGDSALYLCTSSEPRTAPNYGYTFGSGTRLTVV.

The V and J genes are TRBV28 and TRBJ2-7, with 12 bases lining up with TRBD2. Germline loops: CDR1 MDHEN, CDR2 SYDVKM. V lost 6 bases, J lost 0 bases, and 6 bases stayed unmatched. The CDR3 is 16 residues long. As DNA, the CDR3 is TGTGCCAGCAGCCCTCCACTAGCGGGAGGCTCCTACGAGCAGTACTTC. It codes for CASSPPLAGGSYEQYF.

The rearrangement uses TRBV29-1 and TRBJ2-5; 9 bases align to TRBD2. J gave up 1 base and V 7 bases, and 10 bases lay outside the gene matches. CDR3 size: 15 residues. The V gene's germline CDR1 is SQVTM and CDR2 ANQGSEA. The CDR3: CSAAGSGGIQETQYF. As DNA, the CDR3 is TGCAGCGCCGCCGGGAGCGGGGGGATCCAAGAGACCCAGTACTTC.

This clone was seen just once. The gene calls are TRBV19 and TRBJ1-1; D is possibly TRBD1 (5 bases). Germline loops: CDR1 LNHDA, CDR2 SQIVND (reference sequence). Trimming took 7 bases from V and 4 from J, leaving 13 bases between them. There are 13 residues in the CDR3. Here the CDR3 reads CASMNWGITEAFF. The CDR3 region has the DNA TGTGCCAGTATGAATTGGGGGATCACTGAAGCTTTCTTT.

The V and J genes are TRBV15 and TRBJ2-3; 7 nucleotides align to TRBD2. Germline V gives CDR1 LNHNV, CDR2 YYDKDF (reference sequence). Unmatched junction bases numbered 17, after V lost 11 bases and J lost 3 bases. The CDR3 is made up of 16 amino acids. The CDR3 DNA is TGTGCCTCAGGTTCGGGGACGGGGGGTATTACAGATACGCAGTATTTT. Protein product: CASGSGTGGITDTQYF.

CDR3 DNA: TGTGCCAGCAGCTTGTCGATCAAGATCCGTCTCGGGGAGCTGTTTTTT. It translates to CASSLSIKIRLGELFF. The V call is TRBV5-6, the J call TRBJ2-2; unclear D gene. Looked up from germline, CDR1 is SGHDT and CDR2 is YYEEEE. V shed 1 base and J shed 7 bases, with 17 bases lying between them. The length of the CDR3 is 16 residues.

The V call is TRBV6-6, the J call TRBJ1-2; 7 nucleotides agree with TRBD1. This CDR3 is 15 amino acids long. Trimming removed 4 bases from V and 3 bases from J; junction bases left unmatched: 8. Germline loops: CDR1 MNHNY, CDR2 SVGAGI (reference sequence). The CDR3 DNA reads as TGTGCCAGCAGTTCCCAACAGGGGACCTACTATGGCTACACCTTC. It encodes CASSSQQGTYYGYTF.

This clone was recorded a few times. The J gene is TRBJ1-3, the V gene TRBV15, with a weak D call TRBD1 (6 bases). The CDR3 is 13 amino acids. The germline V and J ends were trimmed by 6 bases and 1 base, with 7 bases remaining between them. Germline CDR1 and CDR2: LNHNV and YYDKDF (reference sequence). CDR3 nucleotide sequence: TGTGCCACCAGGGGACATTCTGGAAACACCATATATTTT. It translates to CATRGHSGNTIYF.

This clone showed up just once. The chain recombines TRBV10-3 with TRBJ2-1, with 9 nucleotides matching TRBD2. Per germline, CDR1 ENHRY and CDR2 SYGVKD. Trimming took 4 bases from V and 2 from J; bases not matched to a gene: 6. There are 16 residues in the CDR3. The CDR3 region is CAISASGGRAYNEQFF. In DNA, the CDR3 is TGTGCCATCAGTGCTTCGGGCGGGAGGGCCTACAATGAGCAGTTCTTC.

The chain links TRBV10-1 to TRBJ2-7, with D unresolved. V dropped 2 bases and J dropped 4 bases, with 9 bases sitting between them. The CDR3 covers 13 residues. Per the germline V gene, CDR1 is WNHNN and CDR2 is SYGVQD (reference sequence). The CDR3 DNA is TGCGCCAGCAGTGAGGACCTTCGGTACGAGCAGTACTTC. The encoded protein is CASSEDLRYEQYF.

V and J are TRBV6-6 and TRBJ2-7, with 9 bases identical to TRBD2. The V gene end was trimmed by 0 bases and the J gene end by 0 bases; junction bases not matched to a gene: 3. The CDR3 spans 16 residues. Germline assignment: CDR1 MNHNY and CDR2 SVGAGI (reference sequence). Here the CDR3 DNA reads TGTGCCAGCAGTTACTCCGCTAGCGGGGACTCCTACGAGCAGTACTTC. Its translation is CASSYSASGDSYEQYF.

The gene calls are TRBV10-1 and TRBJ2-3; D not certain. Germline lookup yields CDR1 WNHNN and CDR2 SYGVQD (reference sequence). The CDR3 runs 13 residues. V lost 0 bases and J lost 4, with 5 bases in between. CDR3 bases: TGCGCCAGCAGTGAGTCTGAATCAGATACGCAGTATTTT. It encodes CASSESESDTQYF.

The chain recombines TRBV7-6 with TRBJ2-5, with 10 bases identical to TRBD2. Germline-derived CDR1 and CDR2 are SGHVS and FNYEAQ. V was clipped by 0 bases and J by 5 bases; unmatched bases: 3. There are 15 residues in the CDR3. The CDR3 is CASSLAGLATETQYF. As DNA, the CDR3 is TGTGCCAGCAGCTTAGCGGGACTAGCGACGGAGACCCAGTACTTC.

The chain's CDR3 is CASKFGVRGSTEAFF. For the CDR3, the DNA is TGTGCCAGCAAATTTGGTGTCAGGGGGAGTACTGAAGCTTTCTTT. V and J are TRBV6-5 and TRBJ1-1; 7 bases fit TRBD1. J lost 5 bases, V lost 7 bases, and 13 bases had no gene match. The CDR3 runs to 15 residues. From germline, CDR1 is MNHEY and CDR2 SVGAGI.

CDR3 coding DNA: TGCGCCAGCAGCTTGAAGGGAGCCCAAGATACGCAGTATTTT. Translation gives CASSLKGAQDTQYF. The chain links TRBV5-1 to TRBJ2-3; a possible D gene is TRBD2 (5 bases). The CDR3 is 14 amino acids. CDR1 is SGHRS and CDR2 is YFSETQ in the germline V gene. V was shortened by 1 base and J by 5 bases, with 11 bases between the two germline ends.

V usage is TRBV6-6 and J usage is TRBJ2-3, with D unresolved. This CDR3 spans 12 amino acids. The germline V gene has CDR1 MNHNY and CDR2 SVGAGI (reference sequence). V shed 7 bases and J shed 6 bases, with 11 bases lying between them. The CDR3 spells CASTLGPDTQYF. As DNA, the CDR3 is TGTGCCAGCACCCTAGGGCCTGATACGCAGTATTTT.

Only a few counts were recorded for this clone. The chain is built from TRBV7-9 and TRBJ1-2, with 11 bases that match TRBD1. V lost 5 bases to trimming and J lost 8 bases; unmatched junction nucleotides: 13. The germline gives CDR1 SEHNR, CDR2 FQNEAQ (reference sequence). The CDR3 consists of 16 residues. The CDR3 nucleotides read TGTGCCAGCAGCCCTAGGACAGGGGGCAAGTGGGAAGGCTACACCTTC. Its protein is CASSPRTGGKWEGYTF.